The next 4 T cell receptor beta chains were all read from a single sample in a study of T-cell memory formation after mild COVID-19. Each CDR3 protein is one row after TCRdb ran MiXCR on the 5' RACE reads. The sample lists approximately 490,000 distinct CDR3 sequences, roughly 22% occurring once. The sequenced material came from PBMCs or a T cell subset sorted from them (not recorded which). The receptors shown here come from an adult woman who had mild COVID-19 (a few samples of this study predate the infection). Cell type and time point are not known.

This chain joins TRBV7-6 and TRBJ2-3; 13 bases agree with TRBD2. The CDR3 is 15 amino acids. Germline trimming cut 5 bases from V and 5 bases from J; bases unmatched to any gene: 4. Germline CDR1 is SGHVS and CDR2 is FNYEAQ. CDR3 DNA: TGTGCCAGCAGCACCCGGACTAGCGGGAGAGATACGCAGTATTTT. It yields the protein CASSTRTSGRDTQYF.

CDR3 nucleotide sequence: TGTGCCAGTCGGCTACTAGCGGGGGGTGTGGAGACCCAGTACTTC. Its translation is CASRLLAGGVETQYF. The J gene is TRBJ2-5, the V gene TRBV3-1; TRBD2 matches 12 bases. With V trimmed by 9 bases and J by 5 bases, 10 bases remained unmatched. CDR3 size: 15 residues. Germline V gene sequence: CDR1 LGHDT, CDR2 YNNKEL (reference sequence).

The V call is TRBV6-1, the J call TRBJ2-7; D possibly corresponds to TRBD2 (6 bases). V was clipped by 6 bases and J by 1 base, with 16 bases between them. Germline loops: CDR1 MNHNS, CDR2 SASEGT. The CDR3 has 15 residues. The CDR3 region has the DNA TGTGCCAGCAGCCCTGGAGGGACCGTGTCCTACGAGCAGTACTTC. Protein sequence: CASSPGGTVSYEQYF.

In this sample, this clonotype turned up a few times. The chain couples TRBV14 to TRBJ2-3; 11 bases match TRBD2. Losses at the gene ends were 4 bases for V and 4 bases for J; bases not matched to a gene: 7. This CDR3 is built from 16 residues. Germline V gene lookup returns CDR1 SGHDN and CDR2 FVKESK. CDR3 sequence: CASSRTPGLAADTQYF. Written as DNA, the CDR3 is TGTGCCAGCAGCCGCACCCCGGGACTAGCGGCAGATACGCAGTATTTT.